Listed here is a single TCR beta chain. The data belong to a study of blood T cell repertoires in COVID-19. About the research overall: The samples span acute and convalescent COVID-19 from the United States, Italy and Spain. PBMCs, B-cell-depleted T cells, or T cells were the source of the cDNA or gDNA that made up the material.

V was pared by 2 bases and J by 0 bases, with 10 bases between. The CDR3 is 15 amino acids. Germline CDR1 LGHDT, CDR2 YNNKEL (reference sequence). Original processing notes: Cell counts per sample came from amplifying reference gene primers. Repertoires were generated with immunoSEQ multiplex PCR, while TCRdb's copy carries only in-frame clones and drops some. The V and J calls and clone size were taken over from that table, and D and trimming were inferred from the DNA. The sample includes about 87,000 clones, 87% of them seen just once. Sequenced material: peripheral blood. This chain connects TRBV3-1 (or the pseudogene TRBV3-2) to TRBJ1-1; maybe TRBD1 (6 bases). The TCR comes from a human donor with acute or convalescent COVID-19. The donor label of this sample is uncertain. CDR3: CASSQSGAMNTEAFF. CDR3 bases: TGTGCCAGCAGCCAATCAGGGGCTATGAACACTGAAGCTTTCTTT.